The entry that follows covers one TCR beta chain sequence. The target of this receptor is not known. No quality values exist for individual bases; no much larger clone is one base distant. This entry belongs to a study of cytomegalovirus exposure and HLA in healthy donors (dated by TCRdb to about 2017). As for the study more broadly: The 650 to 800 repertoires of the first cohort and the roughly 120 validation repertoires were produced on the same platform, according to a later analysis. In addition to the first cohort of around 670 subjects, a separate validation cohort of around 110 different subjects was used. The study was designed to test whether signatures of past pathogen exposure could be identified by cataloging public T cell receptors. To predict cytomegalovirus infection status, the study brought together high-throughput TCR immunosequencing, statistical association of individual TCRs with disease status, and machine learning. General study outcomes and caveats: The validation cohort had no HLA typing available for a later analysis, so co-occurrence within that cohort was assessed over all 130 or so repertoires. Of the cluster scores, 90% to 95% were above 0 in a later analysis, which found that TCRs clustered in the first cohort also tended to co-occur in the 90 to 150 validation repertoires. In vitro tests confirmed that three of the cytomegalovirus-associated TCR beta chains recognize cytomegalovirus antigens. While some public TCRs were present in many individuals, most TCR sequences turned up only very rarely across donors. The study gave a list of more than 150 TCR beta chains associated with cytomegalovirus. The classifier was reported to diagnose cytomegalovirus status with high specificity and sensitivity in both the original cohort and the validation cohort. The authors suggested that the approach could potentially be extended to other disease states and immunological phenotypes.

Inclusive of the bounding cysteine and phenylalanine, the CDR3 is 15 residues long. Just the 45-base CDR3 DNA is kept, in frame starting at base 1. V is trimmed back by 4 bases and J by 5 bases, and the junction contains 8 bases that no gene match accounts for. CDR1 and CDR2 are read off the germline V gene as SGHRS and YFSETQ. Libraries came from the immunoSEQ multiplex PCR assay. From the authors' description of their analysis: A statistical classification framework was built to diagnose cytomegalovirus status from the catalog of TCR beta chain sequences. TCRdb's version of the immuneACCESS table is confined to in-frame rearrangements and falls short of the full clone set. An unresolved V gene accounts for under half of the shortfall where checked; the remainder is of unknown origin. V and J calls plus clone size are reproduced from that table; the DNA served to infer D and trimming. For this sample the table gives 250,000 or so clones, of which about 90% were detected only once. In total, the top ten clones hold around 11% of the sample.

The donors were included in the validation cohort of some 120 subjects, a group kept apart from the approximately 690-subject first cohort. The chain couples TRBV5-1 to TRBJ1-4, with 7 bases aligning to TRBD1. This clonotype was obtained from a man between 18 and 29 years old in good health and CMV-seropositive. Material for sequencing was PBMCs. The CDR3 has the sequence CASSKTGPGNEKLFF. The nucleotide sequence is TGCGCCAGCAGCAAGACAGGGCCAGGAAATGAAAAACTGTTTTTT.